A selection of T cell receptor beta chains follows, all from one sample in a study of control samples from healthy donors and cancer patients. Clones were read by immunoSEQ multiplex PCR, and TCRdb kept only the in-frame ones, dropping some. The repertoire has approximately 71,000 clones, roughly 91% of them found once; the top ten carry 19%. The source material was PBMCs. Every receptor here comes from a man in his fifties or sixties with lung cancer. CDR3s include the opening cysteine and the closing phenylalanine or tryptophan. Fields, in order: V gene, D gene, CDR3 protein. The D gene is left open where the match is weak.

>TRBV6-6|TRBD2
CASSGGGSEETQYF
>TRBV27|NA
CASSLQGTGWVNSPLHF
>TRBV3-1/TRBV3-2|TRBD2
CASSQGGEGETQYF
>TRBV6-1|NA
CASSEQRNTIYF
>TRBV7-8|TRBD1
CASSMGQGAGNTIYF
>TRBV11-1|TRBD2
CASSRGTSGVQETQYF
>TRBV5-1|NA
CASNSREQFF
>TRBV5-1|NA
CASQGDTYSPLHF
>TRBV10-3|TRBD1
CAISDRTGPYEQYF
>TRBV5-1|NA
CASSSALTSGTEAFF
>TRBV6-5|NA
CASSSAGAAGYGYTF